This T cell receptor beta chain was identified during a study of CD8 T cells in Susac syndrome. The germline CDR1 and CDR2 sequences are SGHTA and FQGNSA. This CDR3 region has 17 residues. The trim removed 3 bases at V and 0 bases at J, leaving 4 bases unmatched. Controls matched for sex and age were healthy donors. It was negative isolation that provided the CD8+ and CD4+ T cells, whereas TEMRA cells were enriched by FACS. RNA amounts of roughly 0.45 to 1 ug underwent reverse transcription with random hexamers. TCRdb passed the immunoSEQ multiplex PCR reads through MiXCR, listing each CDR3 protein once. The sample includes about 130,000 distinct CDR3 sequences, nearly 95% of them seen just once.

Material for sequencing was CD4+ T cells from PBMCs. The TCR originated in a human donor in good health. The chain carries TRBV7-2 and TRBJ2-6, with TRBD1 matching over 8 bases. The CDR3 bases are TGTGCCAGCAGCTTTGGACAGGGATTCTCTGGGGCCAACGTCCTGACTTTC. Translated: CASSFGQGFSGANVLTF.